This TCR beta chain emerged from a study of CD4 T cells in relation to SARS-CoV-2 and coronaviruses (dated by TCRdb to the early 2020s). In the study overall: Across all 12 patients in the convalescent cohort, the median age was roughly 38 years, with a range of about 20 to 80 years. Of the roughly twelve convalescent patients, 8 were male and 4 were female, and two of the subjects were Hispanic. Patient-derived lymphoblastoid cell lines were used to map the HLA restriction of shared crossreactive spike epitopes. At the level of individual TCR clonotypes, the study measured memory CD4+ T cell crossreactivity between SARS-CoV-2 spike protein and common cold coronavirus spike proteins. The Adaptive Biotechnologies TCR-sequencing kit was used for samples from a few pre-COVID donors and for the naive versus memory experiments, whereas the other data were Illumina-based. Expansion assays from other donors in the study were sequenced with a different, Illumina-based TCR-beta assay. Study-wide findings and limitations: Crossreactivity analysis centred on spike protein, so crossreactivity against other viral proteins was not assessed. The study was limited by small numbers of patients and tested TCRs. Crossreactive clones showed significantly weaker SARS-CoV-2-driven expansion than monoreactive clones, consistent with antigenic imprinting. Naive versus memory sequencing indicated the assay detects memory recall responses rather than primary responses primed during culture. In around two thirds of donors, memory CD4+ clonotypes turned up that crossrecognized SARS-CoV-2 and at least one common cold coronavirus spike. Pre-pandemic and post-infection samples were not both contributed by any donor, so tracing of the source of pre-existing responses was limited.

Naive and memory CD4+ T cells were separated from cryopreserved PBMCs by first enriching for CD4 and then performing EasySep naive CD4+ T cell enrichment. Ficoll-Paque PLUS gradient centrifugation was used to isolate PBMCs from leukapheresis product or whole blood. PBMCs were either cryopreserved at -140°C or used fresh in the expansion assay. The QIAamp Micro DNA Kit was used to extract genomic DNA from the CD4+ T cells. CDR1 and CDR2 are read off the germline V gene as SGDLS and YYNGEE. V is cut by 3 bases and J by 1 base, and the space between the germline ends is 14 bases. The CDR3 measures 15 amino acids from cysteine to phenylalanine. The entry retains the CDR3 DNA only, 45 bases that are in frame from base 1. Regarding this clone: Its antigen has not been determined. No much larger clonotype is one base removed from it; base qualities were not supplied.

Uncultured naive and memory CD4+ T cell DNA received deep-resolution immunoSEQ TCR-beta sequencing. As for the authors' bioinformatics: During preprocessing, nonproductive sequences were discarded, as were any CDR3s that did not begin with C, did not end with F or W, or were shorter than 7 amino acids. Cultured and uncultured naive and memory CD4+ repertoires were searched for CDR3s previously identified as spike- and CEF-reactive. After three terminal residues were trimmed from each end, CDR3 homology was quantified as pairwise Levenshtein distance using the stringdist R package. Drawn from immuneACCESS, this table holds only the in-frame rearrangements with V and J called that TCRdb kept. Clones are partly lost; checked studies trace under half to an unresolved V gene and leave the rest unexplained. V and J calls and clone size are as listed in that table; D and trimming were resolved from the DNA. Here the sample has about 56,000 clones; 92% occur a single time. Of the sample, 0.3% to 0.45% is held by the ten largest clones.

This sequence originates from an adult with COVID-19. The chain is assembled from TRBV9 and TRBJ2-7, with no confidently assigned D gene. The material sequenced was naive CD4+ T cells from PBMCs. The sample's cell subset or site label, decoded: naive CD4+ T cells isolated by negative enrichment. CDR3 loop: CASSEGPNNSYEQYF. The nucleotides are TGTGCCAGCAGCGAGGGTCCTAACAATTCCTACGAGCAGTACTTC. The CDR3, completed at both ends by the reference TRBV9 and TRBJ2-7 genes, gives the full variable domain DSGVTQTPKHLITATGQRVTLRCSPRSGDLSVYWYQQSLDQGLQFLIQYYNGEERAKGNILERFSAQQFPDLHSELNLSSLELGDSALYFCASSEGPNNSYEQYFGPGTRLTVT.